The next 5 T cell receptor beta chains were all read from a single sample in a study of shared clonotypes between healthy human individuals. Clones were sequenced by immunoSEQ multiplex PCR, and TCRdb holds only the in-frame ones, with some missing. The table includes over a million clones, 96% detected once. The sequenced material came from naive CD4+ T cells sorted from blood. Subset here: CD45RA+ positively selected. The receptors shown here come from a man aged 25 to 40 in good health.

The DNA for the CDR3 is TGTGCCAGCAGTGGACAGTCCCAAGAGACCCAGTACTTC. It yields the protein CASSGQSQETQYF. This chain joins TRBV2 and TRBJ2-5; a weak D match, TRBD1 (5 bases). The CDR3 loop spans 13 amino acids. With 4 bases removed from V and 1 base from J, the gap between germline ends came to 7 bases. Germline V gives CDR1 SNHLY, CDR2 FYNNEI.

The chain recombines TRBV28 with TRBJ2-2; 10 nucleotides match TRBD2. The CDR3 has 16 amino acids. With V trimmed by 1 base and J by 5 bases, 4 bases remained unmatched. The germline V gene has CDR1 MDHEN and CDR2 SYDVKM. In nucleotides, the CDR3 is TGTGCCAGCAGTTTATATCCTAGCGGGAGAACCGGGGAGCTGTTTTTT. Protein product: CASSLYPSGRTGELFF. Using reference TRBV28 and TRBJ2-2 for the parts outside the CDR3, the full variable domain is DVKVTQSSRYLVKRTGEKVFLECVQDMDHENMFWYRQDPGLGLRLIYFSYDVKMKEKGDIPEGYSVSREKKERFSLILESASTNQTSMYLCASSLYPSGRTGELFFGEGSRLTVL.

This chain joins TRBV5-1 and TRBJ2-3; D is tentatively TRBD1 or TRBD2 (5 bases each). Germline loops: CDR1 SGHRS, CDR2 YFSETQ. CDR3 length equals 13 residues. The ends were cut back, 0 bases at V and 8 bases at J, with 10 bases in the middle. CDR3 DNA sequence: TGCGCCAGCAGCTTGGCGGGGCGAAGTACGCAGTATTTT. It codes for CASSLAGRSTQYF.

The chain uses TRBV5-1 and TRBJ2-2, with D possibly matching TRBD1 (5 bases). From germline, CDR1 is SGHRS and CDR2 YFSETQ. The V end was cut by 5 bases, the J end by 0 bases, with 8 bases between. The CDR3 contains 14 residues. The CDR3 region has the DNA TGCGCCAGCAGAGAGACAGCGAACACCGGGGAGCTGTTTTTT. It is translated as CASRETANTGELFF. The entire variable domain, with the rest obtained from reference TRBV5-1 and TRBJ2-2, is as follows: KAGVTQTPRYLIKTRGQQVTLSCSPISGHRSVSWYQQTPGQGLQFLFEYFSETQRNKGNFPGRFSGRQFSNSRSEMNVSTLELGDSALYLCASRETANTGELFFGEGSRLTVL.

The V and J genes are TRBV4-1 and TRBJ2-2, with D perhaps matching TRBD1 (6 bases). The V gene's germline CDR1 is MGHRA and CDR2 YSYEKL. V lost 0 bases to trimming and J lost 0 bases, with 11 bases between them. This CDR3 comprises 17 residues. The CDR3 region has the DNA TGCGCCAGCAGCCAAGATAACGAGGGGGCGAACACCGGGGAGCTGTTTTTT. Translating gives CASSQDNEGANTGELFF.